These T cell receptor beta chains were read from a single sample in a study of cytomegalovirus exposure and HLA in healthy donors. Generated by immunoSEQ multiplex PCR, the TCRdb table keeps only in-frame clones and is missing some. The data contain some 140,000 clones, approximately 90% of them singletons. Sequencing input: PBMCs. All receptors derive from a woman between 25 and 40 years old in good health and CMV-seropositive. CDR3s include the opening cysteine and the closing phenylalanine or tryptophan. The D gene is left open where the match is weak. Only part of the rows carry a size: once, few, many, or a class if the clone is expanded.

D: .
V: TRBV19
J: TRBJ2-7
size: few
CDR3: CASSPKTDSYEQYF
DNA: TGTGCCAGTAGCCCCAAGACAGACTCCTACGAGCAGTACTTC

D: .
V: TRBV4-1
J: TRBJ2-1
size: .
CDR3: CASSQEGEWDWGNEQFF
DNA: TGCGCCAGCAGCCAAGAAGGAGAGTGGGACTGGGGGAATGAGCAGTTCTTC

D: .
V: TRBV6-1
J: TRBJ1-4
size: .
CDR3: CASSELPWSNEKLFF
DNA: TGTGCCAGCAGTGAATTACCTTGGAGCAATGAAAAACTGTTTTTT

D: .
V: TRBV27
J: TRBJ2-7
size: .
CDR3: CASGRTAPYEQYF
DNA: TGTGCCAGCGGTCGGACAGCCCCCTACGAGCAGTACTTC

D: TRBD1
V: TRBV2
J: TRBJ1-4
size: .
CDR3: CASSDRTGTNEKLFF
DNA: TGTGCCAGCAGCGATAGGACAGGGACTAATGAAAAACTGTTTTTT

D: TRBD2
V: TRBV30
J: TRBJ2-2
size: .
CDR3: CAWSVPAGGPYTGELFF
DNA: TGTGCCTGGAGTGTACCAGCGGGAGGGCCGTACACCGGGGAGCTGTTTTTT

D: TRBD1
V: TRBV11-2
J: TRBJ2-7
size: .
CDR3: CASSNRDRGAYEQYF
DNA: TGTGCCAGCAGCAACCGGGACAGGGGTGCCTACGAGCAGTACTTC

D: .
V: TRBV9
J: TRBJ2-3
size: .
CDR3: CASRSPGEDHTQYF
DNA: TGTGCCAGCAGAAGCCCCGGGGAGGACCATACGCAGTATTTT

D: .
V: TRBV28
J: TRBJ2-5
size: .
CDR3: CASSRETQYF
DNA: TGTGCCAGCAGTCGGGAGACCCAGTACTTC

D: .
V: TRBV28
J: TRBJ2-5
size: few
CDR3: CASRSTPQETQYF
DNA: TGTGCCAGCAGGTCGACACCCCAAGAGACCCAGTACTTC

D: TRBD2
V: TRBV6-1
J: TRBJ2-7
size: .
CDR3: CASSALAGTYEQYF
DNA: TGTGCCAGCAGTGCACTAGCGGGGACTTACGAGCAGTACTTC

D: TRBD1
V: TRBV19
J: TRBJ2-7
size: .
CDR3: CASRETGGTYEQYF
DNA: TGTGCCAGTAGAGAGACAGGGGGCACCTACGAGCAGTACTTC

D: TRBD2
V: TRBV9
J: TRBJ2-2
size: .
CDR3: CASSVWASGSPGELFF
DNA: TGTGCCAGCAGCGTATGGGCCAGCGGGAGCCCCGGGGAGCTGTTTTTT

D: .
V: TRBV27
J: TRBJ2-1
size: once
CDR3: CASSLELGGSNEQFF
DNA: TGTGCCAGCAGTTTAGAGCTCGGAGGTTCCAATGAGCAGTTCTTC

D: TRBD1
V: TRBV9
J: TRBJ1-2
size: once
CDR3: CASSAQGASLVGYTF
DNA: TGTGCCAGCAGCGCACAGGGGGCATCACTGGTTGGCTACACCTTC

D: .
V: TRBV7-3
J: TRBJ2-3
size: once
CDR3: CASSLGTVSTDTQYF
DNA: TGTGCCAGCAGCTTAGGGACTGTAAGCACAGATACGCAGTATTTT

D: .
V: TRBV27
J: TRBJ2-1
size: .
CDR3: CASSLSVGGAFNEQFF
DNA: TGTGCCAGCAGTTTATCGGTGGGGGGGGCGTTCAATGAGCAGTTCTTC

D: .
V: TRBV28
J: TRBJ1-5
size: .
CDR3: CASSTGITGNQPQHF
DNA: TGTGCCAGCAGTACAGGGATTACCGGCAATCAGCCCCAGCATTTT

D: TRBD2
V: TRBV4-1
J: TRBJ2-5
size: few
CDR3: CASSQAGLAEASETQYF
DNA: TGCGCCAGCAGCCAAGCGGGACTAGCGGAGGCGTCGGAGACCCAGTACTTC

D: TRBD1
V: TRBV6-1
J: TRBJ2-7
size: .
CDR3: CASRTGQGIYEQYF
DNA: TGTGCCAGCCGGACCGGACAGGGGATCTACGAGCAGTACTTC

D: TRBD2
V: TRBV27
J: TRBJ2-1
size: .
CDR3: CASSYTSGSLDEQFF
DNA: TGTGCCAGCAGTTATACTAGCGGGAGTTTAGATGAGCAGTTCTTC

D: TRBD1
V: TRBV10-2
J: TRBJ1-2
size: .
CDR3: CASSELPDRAYGYTF
DNA: TGCGCCAGCAGTGAACTCCCCGACAGGGCCTATGGCTACACCTTC

D: .
V: TRBV28
J: TRBJ2-1
size: once
CDR3: CASRKSRYNEQFF
DNA: TGTGCCAGCAGGAAATCTAGGTACAATGAGCAGTTCTTC

D: .
V: TRBV7-2
J: TRBJ2-7
size: .
CDR3: CASSLGGISYEQYF
DNA: TGTGCCAGCAGCTTAGGAGGAATCTCCTACGAGCAGTACTTC

D: TRBD2
V: TRBV27
J: TRBJ2-2
size: .
CDR3: CASSLWEGNTGELFF
DNA: TGTGCCAGCAGTTTATGGGAGGGCAACACCGGGGAGCTGTTTTTT

D: TRBD1
V: TRBV27
J: TRBJ1-2
size: .
CDR3: CASSNYRGQSGYTF
DNA: TGTGCCAGCAGCAACTACAGGGGTCAATCTGGCTACACCTTC

D: .
V: TRBV10-2
J: TRBJ2-2
size: .
CDR3: CASSDTARIYPGELFF
DNA: TGCGCCAGCAGTGATACAGCCAGGATCTATCCCGGGGAGCTGTTTTTT

D: .
V: TRBV27
J: TRBJ2-7
size: .
CDR3: CASSLSSMAGYEQYF
DNA: TGTGCCAGCAGTTTATCGTCCATGGCCGGGTACGAGCAGTACTTC

D: TRBD1
V: TRBV9
J: TRBJ2-2
size: few
CDR3: CASSAPRGRTGELFF
DNA: TGTGCCAGCAGCGCCCCCAGGGGGCGGACCGGGGAGCTGTTTTTT

D: .
V: TRBV25-1
J: TRBJ2-3
size: .
CDR3: CASSDHKIADTQYF
DNA: TGTGCCAGCAGTGACCATAAAATAGCGGATACGCAGTATTTT

D: .
V: TRBV5-1
J: TRBJ2-5
size: once
CDR3: CASSLTGETQYF
DNA: TGCGCCAGCAGTTTGACGGGGGAGACCCAGTACTTC

D: TRBD1
V: TRBV5-1
J: TRBJ1-3
size: .
CDR3: CASSRTGSGTSGNTIYF
DNA: TGCGCCAGCAGCAGGACAGGATCGGGGACTTCAGGAAACACCATATATTTT

D: TRBD2
V: TRBV13
J: TRBJ2-5
size: once
CDR3: CASSLWLAGGPEETQYF
DNA: TGTGCCAGCAGCTTATGGCTAGCGGGAGGGCCGGAAGAGACCCAGTACTTC

D: TRBD2
V: TRBV27
J: TRBJ2-3
size: .
CDR3: CASTGLAGGEVGDTQYF
DNA: TGTGCCAGCACGGGACTAGCGGGAGGGGAGGTGGGAGATACGCAGTATTTT

D: .
V: TRBV28
J: TRBJ1-2
size: once
CDR3: CASSPPGGLGGYTF
DNA: TGTGCCAGCAGTCCTCCTGGGGGCCTTGGAGGCTACACCTTC

D: TRBD1
V: TRBV9
J: TRBJ1-5
size: .
CDR3: CASSRDRGWQPQHF
DNA: TGTGCCAGCAGCCGAGACAGGGGTTGGCAGCCCCAGCATTTT

D: TRBD1
V: TRBV7-6
J: TRBJ1-1
size: .
CDR3: CASSQGQASLNTEAFF
DNA: TGTGCCAGCAGCCAAGGACAGGCAAGTTTGAACACTGAAGCTTTCTTT

D: .
V: TRBV11-1
J: TRBJ2-7
size: .
CDR3: CASSLTQAGDNEQYF
DNA: TGTGCCAGCAGCTTAACACAGGCAGGGGATAACGAGCAGTACTTC

D: TRBD2
V: TRBV6-5
J: TRBJ2-1
size: .
CDR3: CASRGTSGENNEQFF
DNA: TGTGCCAGCAGGGGGACTAGCGGGGAAAACAATGAGCAGTTCTTC

D: .
V: TRBV29-1
J: TRBJ1-1
size: .
CDR3: CSVVGQRNTEAFF
DNA: TGCAGCGTTGTCGGACAGAGAAACACTGAAGCTTTCTTT

D: .
V: TRBV5-6
J: TRBJ1-2
size: .
CDR3: CASSRTGLSYGYTF
DNA: TGTGCCAGCAGCCGAACAGGGTTGAGCTATGGCTACACCTTC

D: .
V: TRBV6-5
J: TRBJ1-1
size: .
CDR3: CASTFGNTEAFF
DNA: TGTGCCAGCACGTTCGGGAACACTGAAGCTTTCTTT

D: TRBD2
V: TRBV5-1
J: TRBJ2-1
size: .
CDR3: CASSPGTSGRGLLYEQFF
DNA: TGCGCCAGCAGTCCCGGGACTAGCGGGAGGGGGTTATTGTATGAGCAGTTCTTC

D: .
V: TRBV6-5
J: TRBJ1-6
size: .
CDR3: CASSYGRGRDSPLHF
DNA: TGTGCCAGCAGTTATGGTAGGGGGAGGGATTCACCCCTCCACTTT

D: .
V: TRBV5-6
J: TRBJ2-5
size: once
CDR3: CASSPPREETQYF
DNA: TGTGCCAGCAGCCCCCCCCGAGAGGAGACCCAGTACTTC